This T cell receptor (beta chain) was obtained from a study of CD8+ T cells in alopecia areata. Study-wide results and limits: There were many expanded lesional clones persisting in scalp and blood during tofacitinib. It was less clear whether patients shared TCRs than it was in mice, possibly because of HLA. Expanded CD8+ clones among the top 100, as well as scalp clonality, were significantly decreased by tofacitinib.

V lost 6 bases and J 2 bases, leaving 17 bases between the germline ends. Germline V gene sequence: CDR1 SGDLS, CDR2 YYNGEE. There are 15 residues in the CDR3. In regard to this clone: Its antigen remains unknown.

Treatment reported: oral pan-JAK inhibitor, 5-10 mg twice daily. Extracted RNA was reverse transcribed into cDNA, the sequencing template. Some clones are missing from TCRdb's copy, which holds only in-frame ones; the method was immunoSEQ multiplex PCR. The sample has approximately 200,000 clones; 50% to 60% are singletons. The source is a human donor with alopecia areata. The chain employs TRBV9 and TRBJ2-5; D uncertain. Sequenced here: CD4+ T cells sorted from blood, sampled at week 4, from a patient treated with tofacitinib. This CDR3 reads CASNVDSSAQETQYF. In DNA, the CDR3 is TGTGCCAGCAACGTGGATTCCTCCGCGCAAGAGACCCAGTACTTC.